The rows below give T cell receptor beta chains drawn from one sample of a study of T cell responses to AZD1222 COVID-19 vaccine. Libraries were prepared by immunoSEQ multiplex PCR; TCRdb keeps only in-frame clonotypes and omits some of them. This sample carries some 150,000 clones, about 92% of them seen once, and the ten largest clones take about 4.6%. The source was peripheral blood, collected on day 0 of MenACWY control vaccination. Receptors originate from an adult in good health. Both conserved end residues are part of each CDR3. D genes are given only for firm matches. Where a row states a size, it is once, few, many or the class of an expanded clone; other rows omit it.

CDR3: CAGGTQYGYTF
DNA: TGTGCCGGAGGGACACAGTATGGCTACACCTTC
D: NA
V: TRBV10-3
size: NA
J: TRBJ1-2

CDR3: CASGTSYEQFF
DNA: TGTGCCAGCGGCACATCTTACGAGCAGTTCTTC
D: NA
V: TRBV6-5
size: NA
J: TRBJ2-1

CDR3: CASSIRRGRWVGYTF
DNA: TGTGCCAGTAGTATTAGGAGGGGGCGGTGGGTTGGCTACACCTTC
D: TRBD1
V: TRBV19
size: NA
J: TRBJ1-2

CDR3: CASSESGRYTGNTIYF
DNA: TGTGCCAGCAGTGAATCGGGCCGGTATACTGGAAACACCATATATTTT
D: NA
V: TRBV2
size: NA
J: TRBJ1-3

CDR3: CAARSTTNEQFF
DNA: TGTGCCGCCAGGTCTACTACCAATGAGCAGTTCTTC
D: NA
V: TRBV2
size: NA
J: TRBJ2-1

CDR3: CSVRQAHEQYF
DNA: TGCAGCGTCCGACAGGCCCACGAGCAGTACTTC
D: NA
V: TRBV29-1
size: few
J: TRBJ2-7

CDR3: CASSQRDSLQPQHF
DNA: TGTGCCAGCAGCCAAAGGGACAGTCTTCAGCCCCAGCATTTT
D: TRBD1
V: TRBV6-5
size: NA
J: TRBJ1-5

CDR3: CASSLGDYGYTF
DNA: TGTGCCAGCAGCTTAGGTGACTATGGCTACACCTTC
D: NA
V: TRBV7-8
size: NA
J: TRBJ1-2

CDR3: CASSLVRTRDEKLFF
DNA: TGTGCCAGCAGCTTAGTGAGGACGCGAGATGAAAAACTGTTTTTT
D: NA
V: TRBV7-9
size: NA
J: TRBJ1-4

CDR3: CASSGTGGRLANEKLFF
DNA: TGTGCCAGCAGTGGGACCGGGGGGCGTCTGGCTAATGAAAAACTGTTTTTT
D: NA
V: TRBV27
size: NA
J: TRBJ1-4

CDR3: CASSLAGVTGYTF
DNA: TGCGCCAGCAGCTTGGCCGGGGTGACGGGCTACACCTTC
D: NA
V: TRBV5-1
size: NA
J: TRBJ1-2

CDR3: CASSYYVSGEQFF
DNA: TGTGCCAGCAGTTACTATGTCTCGGGTGAGCAGTTCTTC
D: NA
V: TRBV6-5
size: NA
J: TRBJ2-1

CDR3: CAISEGLAETDTQYF
DNA: TGTGCCATCAGTGAGGGCCTAGCGGAGACAGATACGCAGTATTTT
D: TRBD2
V: TRBV10-3
size: once
J: TRBJ2-3

CDR3: CAWKGVNTEAFF
DNA: TGTGCCTGGAAAGGCGTGAACACTGAAGCTTTCTTT
D: NA
V: TRBV30
size: NA
J: TRBJ1-1

CDR3: CASSDFGTGNEKLFF
DNA: TGTGCCAGCAGTGATTTTGGGACAGGGAATGAAAAACTGTTTTTT
D: TRBD1
V: TRBV2
size: NA
J: TRBJ1-4

CDR3: CASSPGQGRGVPQHF
DNA: TGTGCCAGCAGCCCCGGACAGGGGCGGGGAGTGCCCCAGCATTTT
D: TRBD1
V: TRBV7-8
size: NA
J: TRBJ1-5

CDR3: CASSSGVNTEAFF
DNA: TGTGCCAGCAGCTCAGGGGTAAACACTGAAGCTTTCTTT
D: NA
V: TRBV7-9
size: once
J: TRBJ1-1

CDR3: CASSTRTGVNYGYTF
DNA: TGTGCCAGCAGTACCCGGACAGGGGTGAACTATGGCTACACCTTC
D: TRBD1
V: TRBV28
size: NA
J: TRBJ1-2

CDR3: CAISEGQGRYYGYTF
DNA: TGTGCCATCAGTGAGGGACAGGGTCGGTACTATGGCTACACCTTC
D: TRBD1
V: TRBV10-3
size: NA
J: TRBJ1-2

CDR3: CASSLDGFYEQYF
DNA: TGTGCCAGCAGCTTAGACGGGTTCTACGAGCAGTACTTC
D: NA
V: TRBV7-9
size: NA
J: TRBJ2-7

CDR3: CASSFRTAGGANVLTF
DNA: TGTGCCAGCAGTTTTAGGACCGCGGGAGGGGCCAACGTCCTGACTTTC
D: NA
V: TRBV27
size: NA
J: TRBJ2-6

CDR3: CARTLLGRGTRRLKAFF
DNA: TGTGCCAGAACCCTATTAGGGCGGGGAACTAGGCGACTAAAAGCTTTCTTT
D: NA
V: TRBV5-3
size: NA
J: TRBJ1-1

CDR3: CATSEVGATQPQHF
DNA: TGTGCCACCAGTGAGGTGGGCGCGACTCAGCCCCAGCATTTT
D: NA
V: TRBV24-1
size: NA
J: TRBJ1-5

CDR3: CASSLDRVNTIYF
DNA: TGCGCCAGCAGCTTGGACAGGGTGAACACCATATATTTT
D: NA
V: TRBV5-1
size: NA
J: TRBJ1-3

CDR3: CASSHASTDTQYF
DNA: TGTGCCAGCAGCCATGCTAGCACAGATACGCAGTATTTT
D: NA
V: TRBV3-1/TRBV3-2
size: NA
J: TRBJ2-3

CDR3: CASTPSSRSGNTIYF
DNA: TGTGCCAGTACCCCCTCCAGCCGATCTGGAAACACCATATATTTT
D: NA
V: TRBV19
size: NA
J: TRBJ1-3

CDR3: CASSLRASGEETQYF
DNA: TGTGCCAGCAGCTTAAGGGCTAGCGGGGAGGAGACCCAGTACTTC
D: TRBD2
V: TRBV7-9
size: NA
J: TRBJ2-5

CDR3: CASTERWGQGAVGYTF
DNA: TGTGCCAGTACGGAGAGGTGGGGACAGGGGGCAGTTGGCTACACCTTC
D: TRBD1
V: TRBV19
size: NA
J: TRBJ1-2

CDR3: CASSPVWGSNTGELFF
DNA: TGTGCCAGCAGCCCAGTATGGGGGTCCAACACCGGGGAGCTGTTTTTT
D: NA
V: TRBV11-1
size: NA
J: TRBJ2-2

CDR3: CASSVDRGLAGGYTF
DNA: TGTGCCAGCAGTGTGGACAGGGGGCTGGCGGGTGGCTACACCTTC
D: TRBD1
V: TRBV2
size: once
J: TRBJ1-2

CDR3: CASSYFSQSNQPQHF
DNA: TGTGCCAGCAGTTATTTCTCCCAAAGCAATCAGCCCCAGCATTTT
D: NA
V: TRBV6-2/TRBV6-3
size: NA
J: TRBJ1-5